Presented here are 13 T cell receptor beta chains from one specimen sequenced in a study of vaccination effects on CD4 cells after COVID-19 (dated by TCRdb to between 2021 and 2024). These receptors lack a known antigen. After less than eleven days of culture, CD4+ T cells were isolated with the EasySep CD4+ T cell isolation kit. Each participant got two doses of an mRNA SARS-CoV-2 vaccine, either BNT162b2 or mRNA-1273. Library preparation employed the immunoSEQ multiplex PCR assay. Not all clones reach the TCRdb copy of this immuneACCESS table, which keeps in-frame sequences only. Checked studies attribute under half of the gap to unresolved V genes and leave the rest unexplained. This sample is represented by 60,000 to 80,000 clones; around 70% of them were singletons. The ten top clones hold about 2.2% of the sample. Sequences were derived from CD4+ T cells from PBMCs cultured without peptide, sampled after COVID-19 vaccination. Receptor source: a human donor who received a COVID-19 vaccine.

This chain links TRBV9 with TRBJ2-1; a possible D gene is TRBD1 (6 bases). V was pared by 0 bases and J by 4 bases, with 8 bases between. Germline V CDR1 and CDR2: SGDLS, YYNGEE. The CDR3 loop spans 14 amino acids. The CDR3: CASSVGDIYNEQFF. CDR3 bases: TGTGCCAGCAGCGTAGGGGACATTTACAATGAGCAGTTCTTC.

The chain has TRBV19 and TRBJ2-5; 7 bases align to TRBD1. The CDR3 runs 14 residues. V shed 5 bases and J 5 bases; nucleotides not matched to a gene: 8. The V gene's germline CDR1 is LNHDA and CDR2 SQIVND (reference sequence). CDR3 bases: TGTGCCAGTAGTGAAAGGGGGCCGGATGAGACCCAGTACTTC. This gives the protein CASSERGPDETQYF. The variable domain in full, with the rest retrieved from reference TRBV19 and TRBJ2-5, is DGGITQSPKYLFRKEGQNVTLSCEQNLNHDAMYWYRQDPGQGLRLIYYSQIVNDFQKGDIAEGYSVSREKKESFPLTVTSAQKNPTAFYLCASSERGPDETQYFGPGTRLLVL.

This sequence joins TRBV30 and TRBJ2-3; no clear D gene. V lost 0 bases to trimming and J lost 4 bases, with 5 bases between them. Germline CDR1 and CDR2: GTSNPN and SVGIG (reference sequence). This CDR3 region has 12 residues. CDR3 in DNA: TGTGCCTGGAGTGTACTGCCAGATACGCAGTATTTT. Amino acids: CAWSVLPDTQYF.

The V gene is TRBV19, the J gene TRBJ2-7; no reliable D call. V lost 4 bases, J lost 2 bases, and 9 bases lay in between. CDR1 and CDR2 (germline): LNHDA, SQIVND (reference sequence). The CDR3 extends over 13 amino acids. The CDR3 DNA is TGTGCCAGTAGTAAAGACCCCACCTACGAGCAGTACGTC. Translation gives CASSKDPTYEQYV.

This sequence joins TRBV30 and TRBJ2-1; D gene uncertain. Per germline, CDR1 GTSNPN and CDR2 SVGIG (reference sequence). The CDR3 contains 14 residues. V was trimmed by 2 bases and J by 4 bases, leaving 12 bases between them. The CDR3 loop is CAWSPVEPYNEQFF. CDR3 nucleotides: TGTGCCTGGAGTCCGGTAGAACCATACAATGAGCAGTTCTTC.

This rearrangement joins TRBV5-5 to TRBJ1-3, with D uncertain. V was cut by 5 bases and J by 8 bases, with 20 bases left in between. This CDR3 is built from 15 residues. Germline V gene data show CDR1 as SGHKS and CDR2 as YYEKEE (reference sequence). The CDR3 sequence: CASSPTNTNQYTIYF. The CDR3 DNA reads TGTGCCAGCAGTCCAACAAACACGAACCAATACACCATATATTTT.

This chain connects TRBV19 to TRBJ1-2; 7 positions agree with TRBD1. Germline V gene lookup returns CDR1 LNHDA and CDR2 SQIVND (reference sequence). CDR3 length equals 15 residues. With 7 bases clipped from V and 4 bases from J, the junction kept 12 bases outside the gene matches. The CDR3 here is CASTSEGAGGYGYTF. In DNA form, the CDR3 reads TGTGCCAGTACCTCAGAGGGGGCAGGGGGCTATGGCTACACCTTC.

This clone was found once. The V gene is TRBV6-5, the J gene TRBJ1-6, with 10 bases fitting TRBD1. V lost 6 bases and J lost 4; bases outside the gene matches: 3. From germline, CDR1 is MNHEY and CDR2 SVGAGI. The CDR3 sequence is 15 residues long. The CDR3 is CASRSGQGYNSPLHF. The CDR3 DNA reads as TGTGCCAGCAGATCGGGACAGGGGTATAATTCACCCCTCCACTTT.

V gene TRBV7-2 combines with J gene TRBJ1-3; tentative D call: TRBD1 (5 bases). The CDR3 loop spans 16 amino acids. With 2 bases removed from V and 2 bases from J, the gap between germline ends came to 13 bases. CDR1 is SGHTA, CDR2 FQGNSA, per germline. The CDR3 loop is CASSLSGGVPGNTIYF. The DNA for the CDR3 is TGTGCCAGCAGCTTATCCGGGGGAGTTCCTGGAAACACCATATATTTT.

Here the CDR3 DNA reads TGCGCCAGCAGCCAAGTCGGCTCCTACAATGAGCAGTTCTTC. Protein product: CASSQVGSYNEQFF. The chain combines TRBV4-1 with TRBJ2-1; no firm D call. CDR1 MGHRA and CDR2 YSYEKL come from the germline V gene. The V and J ends lost 1 base and 0 bases respectively, with 4 bases between them. This CDR3 region has 14 residues.

The chain combines TRBV5-1 with TRBJ2-7; D gene unclear. Trimming took 4 bases from V and 4 from J, leaving 12 bases between them. Germline lookup yields CDR1 SGHRS and CDR2 YFSETQ. The CDR3 extends over 13 amino acids. The CDR3 coding sequence is TGCGCCAGCAGCCTGGACGGTTCTTACGAGCAGTACGTC. Its translation is CASSLDGSYEQYV.

This chain uses TRBV24-1 with TRBJ1-2; D remains ambiguous. Germline CDR1 and CDR2: KGHDR and SFDVKD. The germline V and J ends were trimmed by 6 bases and 7 bases, with 11 bases remaining between them. This CDR3 has 12 residues. The CDR3 spells CATSTGGVGYTF. In DNA form, the CDR3 reads TGTGCCACCAGTACCGGTGGTGTTGGCTACACCTTC.

The J gene is TRBJ1-2, the V gene TRBV20-1; TRBD1 is a possible D gene (6 bases). Trimming removed 3 bases from V and 5 bases from J, with 19 bases in between. CDR3 size: 15 residues. The germline V gene has CDR1 DFQATT and CDR2 SNEGSKA (reference sequence). CDR3 in amino acids: CSASRQGGGIYGYTF. The CDR3 bases are TGCAGTGCTAGTCGGCAGGGAGGGGGTATATATGGCTACACCTTC.